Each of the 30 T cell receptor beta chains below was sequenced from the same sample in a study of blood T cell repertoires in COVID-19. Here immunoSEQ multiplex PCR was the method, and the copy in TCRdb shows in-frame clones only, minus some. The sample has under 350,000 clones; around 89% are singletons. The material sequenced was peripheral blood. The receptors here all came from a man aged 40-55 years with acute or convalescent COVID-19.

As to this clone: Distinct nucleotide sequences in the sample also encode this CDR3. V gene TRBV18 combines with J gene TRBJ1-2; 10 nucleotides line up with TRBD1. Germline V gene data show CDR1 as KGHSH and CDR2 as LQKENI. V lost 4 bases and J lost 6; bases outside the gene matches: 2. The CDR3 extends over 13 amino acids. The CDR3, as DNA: TGTGCCAGCTCACAGACAGGGGGCGATGGCTACACCTTC. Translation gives CASSQTGGDGYTF.

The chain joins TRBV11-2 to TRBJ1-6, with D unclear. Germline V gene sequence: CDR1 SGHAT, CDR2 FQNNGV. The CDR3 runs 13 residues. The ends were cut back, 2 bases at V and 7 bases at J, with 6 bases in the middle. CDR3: CASSLSLNSPLHF. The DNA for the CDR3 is TGTGCCAGCAGCTTATCACTAAATTCACCCCTCCACTTT.

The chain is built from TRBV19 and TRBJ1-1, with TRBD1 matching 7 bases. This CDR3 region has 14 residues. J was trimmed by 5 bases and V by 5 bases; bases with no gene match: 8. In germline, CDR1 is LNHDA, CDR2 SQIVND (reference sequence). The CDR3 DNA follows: TGTGCCAGTAGTGCACCGACAGGGATGACTGAAGCTTTCTTT. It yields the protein CASSAPTGMTEAFF.

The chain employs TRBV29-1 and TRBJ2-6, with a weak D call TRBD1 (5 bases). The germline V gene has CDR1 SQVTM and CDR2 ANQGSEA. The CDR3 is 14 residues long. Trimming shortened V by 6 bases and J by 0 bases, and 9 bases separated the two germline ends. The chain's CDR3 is CSVGQNSGANVLTF. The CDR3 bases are TGCAGCGTGGGGCAGAACTCTGGGGCCAACGTCCTGACTTTC.

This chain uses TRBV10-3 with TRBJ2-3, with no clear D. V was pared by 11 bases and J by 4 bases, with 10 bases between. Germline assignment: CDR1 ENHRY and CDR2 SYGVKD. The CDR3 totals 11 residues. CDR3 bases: TGTGCCGTAGCTTGGGCAGATACGCAGTATTTT. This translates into CAVAWADTQYF.

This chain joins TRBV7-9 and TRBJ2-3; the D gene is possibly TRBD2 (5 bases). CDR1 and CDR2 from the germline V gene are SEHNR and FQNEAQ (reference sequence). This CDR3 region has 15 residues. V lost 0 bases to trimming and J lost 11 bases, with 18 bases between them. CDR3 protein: CASSLANPGTGVQYF. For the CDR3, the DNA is TGTGCCAGCAGCTTAGCCAACCCGGGAACTGGGGTGCAGTATTTT.

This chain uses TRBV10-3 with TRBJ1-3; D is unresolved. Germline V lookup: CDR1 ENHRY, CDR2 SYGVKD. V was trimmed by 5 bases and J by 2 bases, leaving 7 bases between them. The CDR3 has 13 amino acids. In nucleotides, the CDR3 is TGTGCCATCAGTTCAGGCCCTGGAAACACCATATATTTT. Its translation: CAISSGPGNTIYF.

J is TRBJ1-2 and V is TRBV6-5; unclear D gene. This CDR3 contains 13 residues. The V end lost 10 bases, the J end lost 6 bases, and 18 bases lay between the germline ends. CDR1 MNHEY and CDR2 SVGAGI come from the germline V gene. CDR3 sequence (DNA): TGTGCCACTCGCGTTTTTTCGTTAAATGGCTACACCTTC. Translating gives CATRVFSLNGYTF.

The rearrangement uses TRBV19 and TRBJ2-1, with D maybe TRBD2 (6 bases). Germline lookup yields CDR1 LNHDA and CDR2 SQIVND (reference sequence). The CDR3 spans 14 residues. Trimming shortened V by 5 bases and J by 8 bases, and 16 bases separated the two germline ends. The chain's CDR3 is CASSPPGGRDEQFF. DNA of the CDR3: TGTGCCAGTAGTCCCCCCGGAGGGCGCGATGAGCAGTTCTTC.

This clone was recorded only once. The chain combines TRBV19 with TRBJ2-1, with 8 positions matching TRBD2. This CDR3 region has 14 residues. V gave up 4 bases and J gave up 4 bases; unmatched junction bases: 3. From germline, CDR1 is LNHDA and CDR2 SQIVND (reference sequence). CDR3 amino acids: CASSRLAGYNEQFF. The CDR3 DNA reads TGTGCCAGTAGTAGGCTAGCGGGTTACAATGAGCAGTTCTTC. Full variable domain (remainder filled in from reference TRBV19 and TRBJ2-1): DGGITQSPKYLFRKEGQNVTLSCEQNLNHDAMYWYRQDPGQGLRLIYYSQIVNDFQKGDIAEGYSVSREKKESFPLTVTSAQKNPTAFYLCASSRLAGYNEQFFGPGTRLTVL.

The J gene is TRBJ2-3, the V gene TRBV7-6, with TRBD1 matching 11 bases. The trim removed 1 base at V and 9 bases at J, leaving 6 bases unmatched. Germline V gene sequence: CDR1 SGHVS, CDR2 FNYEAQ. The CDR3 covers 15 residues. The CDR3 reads CASSLVGTGGRTQYF. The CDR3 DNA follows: TGTGCCAGCAGCTTAGTTGGGACAGGGGGACGGACGCAGTATTTT.

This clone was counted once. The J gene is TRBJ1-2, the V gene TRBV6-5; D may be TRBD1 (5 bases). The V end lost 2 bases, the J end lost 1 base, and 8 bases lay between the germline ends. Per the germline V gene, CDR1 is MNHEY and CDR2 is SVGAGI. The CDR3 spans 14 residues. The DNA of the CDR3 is TGTGCCAGCAGTTACGGGGGACTTAACTATGGCTACACCTTC. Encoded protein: CASSYGGLNYGYTF.

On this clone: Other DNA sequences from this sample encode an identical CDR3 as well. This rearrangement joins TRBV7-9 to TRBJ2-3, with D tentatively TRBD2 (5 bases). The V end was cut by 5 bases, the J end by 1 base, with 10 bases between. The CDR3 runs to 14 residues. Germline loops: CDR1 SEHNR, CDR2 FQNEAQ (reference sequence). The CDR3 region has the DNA TGTGCCAGCAGCCTTACCGGGGGCACAGATACGCAGTATTTT. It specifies CASSLTGGTDTQYF.

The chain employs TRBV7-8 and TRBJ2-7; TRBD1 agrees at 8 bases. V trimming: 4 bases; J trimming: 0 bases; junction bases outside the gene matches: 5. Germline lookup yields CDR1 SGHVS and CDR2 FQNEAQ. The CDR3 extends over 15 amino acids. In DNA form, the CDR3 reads TGTGCCAGCAGCTCAACAGGGGGAACCTCCTACGAGCAGTACTTC. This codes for CASSSTGGTSYEQYF.

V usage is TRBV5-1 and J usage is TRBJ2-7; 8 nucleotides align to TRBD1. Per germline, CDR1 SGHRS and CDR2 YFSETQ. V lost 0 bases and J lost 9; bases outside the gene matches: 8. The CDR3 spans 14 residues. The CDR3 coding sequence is TGCGCCAGCAGCTTGGGACAGGGGCAGGCGGTGCAGTACTTC. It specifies CASSLGQGQAVQYF.

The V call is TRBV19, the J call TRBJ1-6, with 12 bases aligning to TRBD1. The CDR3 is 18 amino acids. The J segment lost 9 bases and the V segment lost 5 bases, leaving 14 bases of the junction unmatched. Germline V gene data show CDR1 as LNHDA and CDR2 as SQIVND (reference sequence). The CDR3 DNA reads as TGTGCCAGTAGTTCCTCCGGGACAGGGGGCCTCCGGGTTTCACCCCTCCACTTT. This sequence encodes CASSSSGTGGLRVSPLHF.

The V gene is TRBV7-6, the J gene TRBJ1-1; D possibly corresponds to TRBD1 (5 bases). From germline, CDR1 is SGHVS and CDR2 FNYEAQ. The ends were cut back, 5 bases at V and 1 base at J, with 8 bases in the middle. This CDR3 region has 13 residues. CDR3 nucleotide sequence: TGTGCCAGCAGCCAGGACACGAACACTGAAGCTTTCTTT. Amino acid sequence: CASSQDTNTEAFF.

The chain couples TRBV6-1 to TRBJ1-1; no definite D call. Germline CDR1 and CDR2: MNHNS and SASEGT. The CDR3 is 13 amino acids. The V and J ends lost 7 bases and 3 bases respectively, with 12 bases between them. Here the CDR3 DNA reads TGTGCCAGCAAGATAGTCGCGGACACTGAAGCTTTCTTT. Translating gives CASKIVADTEAFF.

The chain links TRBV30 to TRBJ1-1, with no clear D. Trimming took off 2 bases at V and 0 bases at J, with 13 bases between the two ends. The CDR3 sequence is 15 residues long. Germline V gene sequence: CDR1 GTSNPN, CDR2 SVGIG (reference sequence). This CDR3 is CAWSPGNLMNTEAFF. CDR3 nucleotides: TGTGCCTGGAGTCCGGGTAACCTCATGAACACTGAAGCTTTCTTT.

For the CDR3, the DNA is TGTGCCAGCAGCCCGTACTTATACAGGGACCACAAGGGGACTGAAGCTTTCTTT. It is translated as CASSPYLYRDHKGTEAFF. The chain combines TRBV4-2 with TRBJ1-1; tentatively, D is TRBD1 (6 bases). Trimming took 4 bases from V and 5 from J, leaving 26 bases between them. The CDR3 has 18 residues. Per germline, CDR1 LGHNA and CDR2 YNFKEQ.

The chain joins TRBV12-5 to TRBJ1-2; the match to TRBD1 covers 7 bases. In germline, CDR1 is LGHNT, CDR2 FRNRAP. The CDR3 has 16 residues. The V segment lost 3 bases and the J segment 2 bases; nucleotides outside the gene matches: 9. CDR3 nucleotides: TGTGCTAGTGGTTTTTCCCCGGGACAGTTAAACTATGGCTACACCTTC. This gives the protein CASGFSPGQLNYGYTF.

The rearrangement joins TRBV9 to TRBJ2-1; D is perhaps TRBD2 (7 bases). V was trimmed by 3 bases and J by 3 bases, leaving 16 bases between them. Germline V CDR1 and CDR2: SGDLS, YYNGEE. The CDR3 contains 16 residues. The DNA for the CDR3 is TGTGCCAGCAGCGCCCCGAGGGGGGGCATCTACAATGAGCAGTTCTTC. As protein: CASSAPRGGIYNEQFF. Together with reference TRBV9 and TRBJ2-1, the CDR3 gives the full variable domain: DSGVTQTPKHLITATGQRVTLRCSPRSGDLSVYWYQQSLDQGLQFLIQYYNGEERAKGNILERFSAQQFPDLHSELNLSSLELGDSALYFCASSAPRGGIYNEQFFGPGTRLTVL.

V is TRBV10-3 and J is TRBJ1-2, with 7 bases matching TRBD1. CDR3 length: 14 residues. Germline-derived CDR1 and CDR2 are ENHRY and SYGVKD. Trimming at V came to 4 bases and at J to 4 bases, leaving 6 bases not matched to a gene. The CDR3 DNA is TGTGCCATCAGTGCCGGACAGGCAACCTATGGCTACACCTTC. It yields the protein CAISAGQATYGYTF.

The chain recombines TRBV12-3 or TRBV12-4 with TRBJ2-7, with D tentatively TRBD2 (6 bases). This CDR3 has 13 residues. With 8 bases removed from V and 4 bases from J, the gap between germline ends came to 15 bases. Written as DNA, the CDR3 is TGTGCCAGCGGGGTACAGCGGGCGTACGAGCAGTACTTC. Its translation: CASGVQRAYEQYF.

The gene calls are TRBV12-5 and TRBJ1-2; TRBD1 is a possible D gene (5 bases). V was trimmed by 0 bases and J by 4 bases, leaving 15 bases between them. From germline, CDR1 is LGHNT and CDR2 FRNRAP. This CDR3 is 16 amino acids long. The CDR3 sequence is CASGLVRFREGYGYTF. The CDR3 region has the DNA TGTGCTAGTGGTTTGGTACGGTTCAGGGAAGGCTATGGCTACACCTTC.

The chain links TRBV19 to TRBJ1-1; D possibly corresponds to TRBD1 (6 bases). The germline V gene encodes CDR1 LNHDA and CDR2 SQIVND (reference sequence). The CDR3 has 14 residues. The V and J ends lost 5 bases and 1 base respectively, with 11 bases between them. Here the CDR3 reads CASSPYRENTEAFF. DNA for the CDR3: TGTGCCAGTAGTCCTTACAGGGAGAACACTGAAGCTTTCTTT.

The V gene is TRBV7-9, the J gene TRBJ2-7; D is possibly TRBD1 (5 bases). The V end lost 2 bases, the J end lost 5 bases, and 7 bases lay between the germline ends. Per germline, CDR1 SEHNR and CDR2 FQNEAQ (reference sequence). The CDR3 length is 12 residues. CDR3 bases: TGTGCCAGCAGCTTACAGGGCCACGAGCAGTACTTC. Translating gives CASSLQGHEQYF.

Written as DNA, the CDR3 is TGTGCCACCAGTGATGTCCGAACAGGGAGCTCCTACAATGAGCAGTTCTTC. Translating it yields CATSDVRTGSSYNEQFF. This chain connects TRBV24-1 to TRBJ2-1; D is possibly TRBD1 (6 bases). V shed 3 bases and J shed 0 bases, with 14 bases lying between them. The CDR3 extends over 17 amino acids. CDR1 and CDR2 from the germline V gene are KGHDR and SFDVKD.

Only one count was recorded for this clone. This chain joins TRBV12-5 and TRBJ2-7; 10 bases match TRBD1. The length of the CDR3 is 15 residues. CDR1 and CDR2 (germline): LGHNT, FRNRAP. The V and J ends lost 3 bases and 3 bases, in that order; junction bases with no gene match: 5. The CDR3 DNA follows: TGTGCTAGTGGTTTTCAGACAGGGGGCTTCTACGAGCAGTACTTC. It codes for CASGFQTGGFYEQYF.

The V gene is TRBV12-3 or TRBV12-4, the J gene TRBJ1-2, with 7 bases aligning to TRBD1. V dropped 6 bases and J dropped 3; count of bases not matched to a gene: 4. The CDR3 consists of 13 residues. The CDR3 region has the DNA TGTGCCAGCAGCTCACAGGGGTACTATGGCTACACCTTC. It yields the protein CASSSQGYYGYTF.